Below, 20 T cell receptor beta chains from the same sample are listed, as sequenced in a study of T cells in Graves' hyperthyroidism and ophthalmopathy. Regions amplified from RNA transcripts were the TCR beta CDR3 regions. HTBI primers drove first-round RT-PCR of the TCR CDR3. Via MiXCR, TCRdb re-called the multiplex PCR reads, giving one row per CDR3 protein. Of 650,000 to 800,000 distinct CDR3 sequences detected, over 40% appear once; the ten largest clones hold more than 7%. Input material: peripheral blood or thyroid tissue (not recorded which). These receptors all come from an adult man with Graves' disease, either hyperthyroidism or ophthalmopathy (not recorded which).

This clonotype has a count of ten or more. This chain joins TRBV2 and TRBJ1-4, with a weak D call TRBD1 (6 bases). The CDR3 is made up of 13 amino acids. Trimming removed 6 bases from V and 8 bases from J, with 13 bases in between. Germline V gives CDR1 SNHLY, CDR2 FYNNEI. Here the CDR3 reads CASRRTDPEKLFF. CDR3 bases: TGTGCCAGCAGAAGGACAGACCCAGAAAAACTGTTTTTT.

The rearrangement uses TRBV9 and TRBJ1-1; D is ambiguous. V lost 10 bases, J lost 3 bases, and 16 bases lay in between. CDR3 length equals 13 residues. The germline V gene encodes CDR1 SGDLS and CDR2 YYNGEE. CDR3 in amino acids: CASFGSWDTEAFF. CDR3 nucleotide sequence: TGTGCCTCCTTTGGGTCCTGGGACACTGAAGCTTTCTTT. Variable domain in full (rest from reference TRBV9 and TRBJ1-1): DSGVTQTPKHLITATGQRVTLRCSPRSGDLSVYWYQQSLDQGLQFLIQYYNGEERAKGNILERFSAQQFPDLHSELNLSSLELGDSALYFCASFGSWDTEAFFGQGTRLTVV.

This sequence joins TRBV14 and TRBJ1-6, with D perhaps matching TRBD1 (6 bases). Germline V lookup: CDR1 SGHDN, CDR2 FVKESK. This CDR3 spans 16 amino acids. Deletions cut 4 bases from V and 7 bases from J, with 17 bases between. CDR3 loop: CASSLPSTGPNSPLHF. Written as DNA, the CDR3 is TGTGCCAGCAGCCTGCCCTCCACAGGGCCAAATTCACCCCTCCACTTT.

The chain is built from TRBV20-1 and TRBJ1-2; weak D call: TRBD1 (5 bases). Trimming removed 6 bases from V and 0 bases from J, with 17 bases in between. The CDR3 extends over 15 amino acids. Germline V gives CDR1 DFQATT, CDR2 SNEGSKA (reference sequence). In nucleotides, the CDR3 is TGCAGTGCAGCTCTAGGGGCCAGAGCTAACTATGGCTACACCTTC. This translates into CSAALGARANYGYTF.

This clonotype was found a few times. The chain uses TRBV9 and TRBJ1-5; 7 bases map to TRBD1. Germline V gene data show CDR1 as SGDLS and CDR2 as YYNGEE. V was clipped by 5 bases and J by 7 bases; unmatched bases: 6. This CDR3 contains 13 residues. This CDR3 reads CASRQGFFQPQHF. In DNA, the CDR3 is TGTGCCAGCAGACAGGGGTTCTTCCAGCCCCAGCATTTT.

The chain couples TRBV10-3 to TRBJ2-5, with D possibly called TRBD1 or TRBD2 (6 bases each). This CDR3 region has 14 residues. Trimming stripped 4 bases from V and 5 bases from J, with 14 bases between. Germline lookup yields CDR1 ENHRY and CDR2 SYGVKD. CDR3 DNA sequence: TGTGCCATCAGTGTTATGGGGGGCAGGGAGACCCAGTACTTC. Translating it yields CAISVMGGRETQYF.

The sample holds many counts of this clonotype. The genes are TRBV24-1 and TRBJ2-5; a weak D match, TRBD1 (6 bases). V gave up 7 bases and J gave up 3 bases, with 11 bases separating them. Germline V gives CDR1 KGHDR, CDR2 SFDVKD. CDR3 size: 13 residues. The CDR3 loop is CATRASGEETQYF. The CDR3 coding sequence is TGTGCCACCAGGGCCTCAGGGGAAGAGACCCAGTACTTC.

The V call is TRBV24-1, the J call TRBJ2-7, with D possibly being TRBD1 (5 bases). The CDR3 is made up of 15 amino acids. V dropped 6 bases and J dropped 0 bases, with 14 bases sitting between them. The germline CDR1 and CDR2 sequences are KGHDR and SFDVKD. The CDR3 loop is CATSTETASSYEQYF. CDR3 nucleotide sequence: TGTGCCACCAGTACCGAGACAGCCAGCTCCTACGAGCAGTACTTC.

For the CDR3, the DNA is TGTGCCAGTAGTATCCGGGGCAGGGGAAACTATGGCTACACCTTC. It encodes CASSIRGRGNYGYTF. This rearrangement joins TRBV19 to TRBJ1-2, with a possible D match to TRBD1 (6 bases). The CDR3 runs 15 residues. The germline V and J ends were trimmed by 3 bases and 2 bases, with 13 bases remaining between them. The V gene's germline CDR1 is LNHDA and CDR2 SQIVND (reference sequence).

As concerns this clonotype: This may come from a read error, since a much larger clone is one base off. The gene calls are TRBV10-2 and TRBJ2-7; D gene ambiguous. This CDR3 is built from 14 residues. In germline, CDR1 is WSHSY, CDR2 SAAADI. The CDR3 DNA is TGTACCAGCAGCCCCCGATCAGGTTTAGGCGAGCAGTACTTC. The encoded protein is CTSSPRSGLGEQYF.

The genes are TRBV19 and TRBJ1-6; perhaps TRBD1 as D (6 bases). V lost 3 bases and J lost 13, with 13 bases in between. Per the germline V gene, CDR1 is LNHDA and CDR2 is SQIVND (reference sequence). The length of the CDR3 is 13 residues. CDR3 in amino acids: CASSIRGGQPLHF. The DNA for the CDR3 is TGTGCCAGTAGTATCAGGGGAGGGCAGCCCCTCCACTTT.

This clonotype was recorded at least ten times. The J gene is TRBJ1-1, the V gene TRBV12-3 or TRBV12-4, with TRBD1 as a possible D gene (5 bases). The CDR3 is 13 residues long. V lost 3 bases, J lost 4 bases, and 9 bases lay in between. CDR3 coding DNA: TGTGCCAGCAGTTTCCAGGGTCCCACTGAAGCTTTCTTT. It yields the protein CASSFQGPTEAFF.

The chain uses TRBV19 and TRBJ1-2; D unresolved. Trimming took off 6 bases at V and 4 bases at J, with 12 bases between the two ends. CDR1 LNHDA and CDR2 SQIVND come from the germline V gene (reference sequence). CDR3 length: 13 amino acids. The chain's CDR3 is CASSQLGSYGYTF. CDR3 sequence (DNA): TGTGCCAGTAGCCAGCTGGGATCCTATGGCTACACCTTC.

With respect to this clonotype: The junction departs from the called germline gene at one end, perhaps through a read error. The V and J genes are TRBV12-3 or TRBV12-4 and TRBJ2-7, with D uncertain. The CDR3 runs to 15 residues. The DNA of the CDR3 is TGTGCCAGCACTAATCGGATACTTCTTTCCTACGAGCAGAACTTC. This encodes CASTNRILLSYEQNF.

This chain joins TRBV7-8 and TRBJ2-5, with D perhaps TRBD1 or TRBD2 (5 bases each). The CDR3 spans 15 residues. Trimming removed 0 bases at V and 2 bases at J, with 10 bases between. Germline values: CDR1 SGHVS, CDR2 FQNEAQ. CDR3 residues: CASSLAGVRQETQYF. CDR3 DNA sequence: TGTGCCAGCAGCTTAGCGGGGGTGAGACAAGAGACCCAGTACTTC.

Of note for this clonotype: Possible read error: a much larger clone is one base away. This CDR3 is missing its conserved last phenylalanine or tryptophan, likely due to a read error. V is TRBV2 and J is TRBJ1-5; tentatively, D is TRBD1 (6 bases). V lost 1 base and J lost 0, with 7 bases in between. The CDR3 is made up of 15 amino acids. Germline-derived CDR1 and CDR2 are SNHLY and FYNNEI. The CDR3 sequence: CASSEGTDSNQPQHY. The CDR3 nucleotides are TGTGCCAGCAGTGAAGGGACAGATAGCAATCAGCCCCAGCATTAT.

The chain carries TRBV25-1 and TRBJ1-2, with D possibly matching TRBD1 (5 bases). CDR1 and CDR2 from the germline V gene are MGHDK and SYGVNS. The CDR3 has 19 residues. With 3 bases removed from V and 3 bases from J, the gap between germline ends came to 26 bases. CDR3 region: CASSDLIGVGAGSYYGYTF. CDR3 nucleotides: TGTGCCAGCAGTGATTTGATCGGTGTCGGGGCAGGCAGCTACTATGGCTACACCTTC.

The chain uses TRBV7-8 and TRBJ1-4; unclear D gene. CDR1 is SGHVS and CDR2 is FQNEAQ in the germline V gene. V dropped 5 bases and J dropped 6 bases, with 13 bases sitting between them. The CDR3 spans 14 residues. CDR3 bases: TGTGCCAGCAGCACCCGGGTTACGGATGAAAAACTGTTTTTT. Protein: CASSTRVTDEKLFF. Full variable domain (rest looked up from reference TRBV7-8 and TRBJ1-4): GAGVSQSPRYKVAKRGQDVALRCDPISGHVSLFWYQQALGQGPEFLTYFQNEAQLDKSGLPSDRFFAERPEGSVSTLKIQRTQQEDSAVYLCASSTRVTDEKLFFGSGTQLSVL.

The genes are TRBV10-3 and TRBJ1-6; TRBD1 might be the D (6 bases). The CDR3 is made up of 16 amino acids. Between the trimmed V and J ends, which lost 2 bases and 14 bases, there was a span of 22 bases. CDR1 is ENHRY and CDR2 is SYGVKD in the germline V gene. The CDR3 sequence is CAISEGGGSVGWTLHF. In nucleotides, the CDR3 is TGTGCCATCAGTGAGGGAGGGGGATCGGTCGGTTGGACCCTCCACTTT.

The chain employs TRBV2 and TRBJ2-5; a possible D gene is TRBD1 (5 bases). Germline V gene sequence: CDR1 SNHLY, CDR2 FYNNEI. The V and J ends lost 8 bases and 4 bases respectively, with 11 bases between them. CDR3 length: 12 amino acids. CDR3 nucleotide sequence: TGTGCCAGCGCTAGACAGCCAGAGACCCAGTACTTC. Protein product: CASARQPETQYF.